This T cell receptor beta chain is from a study of control samples from healthy donors and cancer patients. Measured with immunoSEQ multiplex PCR; TCRdb has only the in-frame clones, and not every one. The table has roughly 130,000 clones, 75% to 95% seen once. This CDR3 has 15 amino acids. V was pared by 1 base and J by 8 bases, with 5 bases of the junction left unmatched. CDR1 SNHLY and CDR2 FYNNEI come from the germline V gene. V and J are TRBV2 and TRBJ2-1, with TRBD2 identical over 10 bases. This receptor was obtained from a man aged 18 to 29 in good health. Sequencing input: blood. The CDR3 protein is CASSEGASGGDEQFF. The CDR3 DNA reads as TGTGCCAGCAGTGAAGGGGCTAGCGGGGGCGATGAGCAGTTCTTC.